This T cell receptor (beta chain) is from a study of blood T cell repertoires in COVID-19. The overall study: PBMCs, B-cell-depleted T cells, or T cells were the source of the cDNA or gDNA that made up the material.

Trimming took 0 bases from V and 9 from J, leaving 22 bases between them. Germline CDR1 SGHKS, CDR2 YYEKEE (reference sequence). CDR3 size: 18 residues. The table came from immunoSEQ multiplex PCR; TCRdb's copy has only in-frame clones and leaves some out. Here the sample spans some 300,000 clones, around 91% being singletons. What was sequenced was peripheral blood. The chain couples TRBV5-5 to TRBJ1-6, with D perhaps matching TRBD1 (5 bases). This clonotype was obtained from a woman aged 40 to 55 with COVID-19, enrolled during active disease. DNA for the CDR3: TGTGCCAGCAGCTTGGATGACAGAAGGGTAGTGTCTGGTTCACCCCTCCACTTT. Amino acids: CASSLDDRRVVSGSPLHF.